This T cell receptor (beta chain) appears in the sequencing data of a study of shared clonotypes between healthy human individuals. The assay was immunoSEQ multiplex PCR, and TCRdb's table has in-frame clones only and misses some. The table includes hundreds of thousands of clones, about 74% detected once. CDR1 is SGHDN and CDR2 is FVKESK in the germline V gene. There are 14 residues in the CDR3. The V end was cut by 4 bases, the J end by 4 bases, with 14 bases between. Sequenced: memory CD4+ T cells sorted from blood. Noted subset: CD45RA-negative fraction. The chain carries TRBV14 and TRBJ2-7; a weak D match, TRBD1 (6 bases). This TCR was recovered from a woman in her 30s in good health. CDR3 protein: CASSLSTGPYEQYF. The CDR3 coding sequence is TGTGCCAGCAGCCTATCAACAGGGCCTTACGAGCAGTACTTC.